This TCR beta chain emerged from a study of T cells in Graves' hyperthyroidism and ophthalmopathy. Study as a whole: Peripheral blood was obtained at initial diagnosis, preceding any treatment.

This clonotype was seen repeatedly, ten times or more. The antigen remains undetermined. Regarding the study as a whole: Ophthalmopathy was distinguished from stable hyperthyroidism by 13 V-J signatures. Blood samples included most of the expanded thyroid clonotypes exceeding 0.001. Before onset, by a median of around six months, the model predicted ophthalmopathy.

V lost 2 bases, J lost 4 bases, and 4 bases stayed unmatched. This CDR3 spans 15 amino acids. CDR1 is SGHTA and CDR2 is FQGTGA in the germline V gene. RNA transcripts were the template for amplifying TCR beta CDR3 regions. The TCR CDR3 was amplified in a first-round RT-PCR using the HTBI primer set. TCRdb ran MiXCR on the multiplex PCR reads and lists one entry per CDR3 protein. The sample records approximately 370,000 distinct CDR3 sequences, under 15% being singletons. The V call is TRBV7-3, the J call TRBJ2-3; TRBD2 aligns across 9 bases. The TCR originated in a woman in her twenties or thirties with Graves' hyperthyroidism. Source material: blood. The CDR3 protein is CASSLRGRGADTQYF. Here the CDR3 DNA reads TGTGCCAGCAGCTTACGCGGGAGGGGCGCAGATACGCAGTATTTT. The full variable domain, completed using reference TRBV7-3 and TRBJ2-3, is GAGVSQTPSNKVTEKGKYVELRCDPISGHTALYWYRQSLGQGPEFLIYFQGTGAADDSGLPNDRFFAVRPEGSVSTLKIQRTERGDSAVYLCASSLRGRGADTQYFGPGTRLTVL.